The sequence of this T cell receptor (beta chain) was determined in a study of shared clonotypes between healthy human individuals. This CDR3 spans 15 amino acids. Trimming removed 0 bases at V and 1 base at J, with 9 bases between. The germline V gene encodes CDR1 MNHEY and CDR2 SMNVEV (reference sequence). Measured with immunoSEQ multiplex PCR; TCRdb has only the in-frame clones, and not every one. Of 1,500,000 or so clones in the sample, roughly 98.5% were seen once. This TCR was sampled from a man aged 25-45 years in good health. The J gene is TRBJ2-5, the V gene TRBV27; D is uncertain. Sequenced sample: naive CD4+ T cells sorted from blood. Subset noted: CD45RA+ positively selected. The CDR3 region is CASSLSPQPQETQYF. Here the CDR3 DNA reads TGTGCCAGCAGTTTATCGCCCCAACCCCAAGAGACCCAGTACTTC.